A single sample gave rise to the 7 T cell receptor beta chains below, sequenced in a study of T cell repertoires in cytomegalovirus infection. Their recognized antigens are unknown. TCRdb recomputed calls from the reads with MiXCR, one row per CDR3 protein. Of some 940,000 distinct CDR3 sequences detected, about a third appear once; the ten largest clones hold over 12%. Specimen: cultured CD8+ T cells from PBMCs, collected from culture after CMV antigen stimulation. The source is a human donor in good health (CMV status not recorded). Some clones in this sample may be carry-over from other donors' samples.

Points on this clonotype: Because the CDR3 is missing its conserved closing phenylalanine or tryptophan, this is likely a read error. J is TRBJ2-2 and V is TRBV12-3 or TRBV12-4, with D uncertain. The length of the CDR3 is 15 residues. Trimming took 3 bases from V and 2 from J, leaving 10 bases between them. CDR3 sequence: CASSFVTANTGELFS. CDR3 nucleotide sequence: TGTGCCAGCAGTTTCGTGACGGCTAACACCGGGGAGCTGTTTTCT.

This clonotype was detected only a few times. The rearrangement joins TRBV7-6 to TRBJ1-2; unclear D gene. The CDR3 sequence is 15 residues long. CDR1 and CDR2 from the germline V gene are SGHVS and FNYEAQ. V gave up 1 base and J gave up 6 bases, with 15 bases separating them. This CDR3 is CASSLGSVPWDGYTF. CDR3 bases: TGTGCCAGCAGCTTAGGTTCGGTACCCTGGGATGGCTACACCTTC. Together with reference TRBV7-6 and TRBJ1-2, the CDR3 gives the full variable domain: GAGVSQSPRYKVTKRGQDVALRCDPISGHVSLYWYRQALGQGPEFLTYFNYEAQQDKSGLPNDRFSAERPEGSISTLTIQRTEQRDSAMYRCASSLGSVPWDGYTFGSGTRLTVV.

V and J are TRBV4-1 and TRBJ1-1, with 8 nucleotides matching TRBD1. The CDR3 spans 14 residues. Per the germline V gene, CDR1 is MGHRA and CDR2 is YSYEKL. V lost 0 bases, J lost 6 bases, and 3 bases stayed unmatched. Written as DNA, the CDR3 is TGCGCCAGCAGCCAAGATCCAGGGGGCTCTGAAGCTTTCTTT. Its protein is CASSQDPGGSEAFF.

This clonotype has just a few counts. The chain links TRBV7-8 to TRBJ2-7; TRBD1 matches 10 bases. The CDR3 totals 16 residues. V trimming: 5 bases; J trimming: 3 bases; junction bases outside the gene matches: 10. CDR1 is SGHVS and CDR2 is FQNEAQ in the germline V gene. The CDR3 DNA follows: TGTGCCAGCAGCGCTAAAGCCGGGACAGGGGACTACGAGCAGTACGTC. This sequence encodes CASSAKAGTGDYEQYV.

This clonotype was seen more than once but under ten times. The CDR3 region has the DNA TGTGCCAGTATCGAGCGGGGGAGCCGATCCTATGGCTACACCTTC. Protein sequence: CASIERGSRSYGYTF. This chain uses TRBV7-2 with TRBJ1-2, with a weak D call TRBD1 (5 bases). CDR1 is SGHTA and CDR2 is FQGNSA in the germline V gene. The CDR3 sequence is 15 residues long. V was clipped by 9 bases and J by 4 bases, with 21 bases between them.

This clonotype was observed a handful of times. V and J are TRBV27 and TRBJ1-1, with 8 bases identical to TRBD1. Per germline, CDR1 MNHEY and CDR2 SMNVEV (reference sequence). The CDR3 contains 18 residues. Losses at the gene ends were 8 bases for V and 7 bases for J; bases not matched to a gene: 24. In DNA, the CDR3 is TGTGCCAGCTCTACGGGTAGATTAGTAGGACAGGGATTCGGTGAAGCTTTCTTT. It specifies CASSTGRLVGQGFGEAFF.

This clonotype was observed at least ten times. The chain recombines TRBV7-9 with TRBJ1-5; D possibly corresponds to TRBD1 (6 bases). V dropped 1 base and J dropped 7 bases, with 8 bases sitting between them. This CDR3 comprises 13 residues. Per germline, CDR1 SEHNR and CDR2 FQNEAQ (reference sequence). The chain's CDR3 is CASSLEGVQPQHF. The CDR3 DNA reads TGTGCCAGCAGCTTAGAGGGGGTGCAGCCCCAGCATTTT.